These 9 T cell receptor beta chains were sequenced from one sample in a study of Graves' ophthalmopathy and Graves' hyperthyroidism. The authors amplified TCR beta CDR3 regions from RNA transcripts. Scientists carried out first-round RT-PCR using HTBI primers and then a second-round multiplex PCR. MiXCR was run by TCRdb on the multiplex PCR reads, yielding one entry per CDR3 protein. Among about 740,000 distinct CDR3 sequences, about 44% were seen once, and the ten largest hold around 40%. The specimen sequenced was peripheral blood. The receptor source for this set is an adult man with Graves' ophthalmopathy.

Here the CDR3 reads CASKFQPGAANEKLFF. In DNA, the CDR3 is TGTGCCAGCAAATTTCAGCCGGGCGCGGCTAATGAAAAACTGTTTTTT. The chain recombines TRBV6-1 with TRBJ1-4; the D is unclear. This CDR3 region has 16 residues. Trimming shortened V by 7 bases and J by 3 bases, and 18 bases separated the two germline ends. Germline CDR1 is MNHNS and CDR2 is SASEGT.

The V gene is TRBV10-3, the J gene TRBJ1-2; TRBD1 matches 9 bases. This CDR3 contains 14 residues. The germline CDR1 and CDR2 sequences are ENHRY and SYGVKD. Trimming at V came to 3 bases and at J to 6 bases, leaving 5 bases not matched to a gene. The CDR3 nucleotides are TGTGCCATCAGTGAAGGGGGACAGGGTCATGGCTACACCTTC. It codes for CAISEGGQGHGYTF.

V gene TRBV10-2 combines with J gene TRBJ1-2; no definite D call. Germline loops: CDR1 WSHSY, CDR2 SAAADI. This CDR3 spans 12 amino acids. The germline V and J ends were trimmed by 8 bases and 4 bases, with 11 bases remaining between them. CDR3 in amino acids: CASPDSGYGYTF. Here the CDR3 DNA reads TGCGCCAGCCCTGACTCTGGCTATGGCTACACCTTC.

The chain employs TRBV20-1 and TRBJ2-5; TRBD2 matches 13 bases. Germline V CDR1 and CDR2: DFQATT, SNEGSKA (reference sequence). The CDR3 consists of 16 residues. After removal of 6 bases from V and 5 bases from J, the junction contained 12 bases not matched to a gene. CDR3 in DNA: TGCAGTGCGCAAACGGGACTAGCGGGATGGGAGGAGACCCAGTACTTC. Encoded protein: CSAQTGLAGWEETQYF.

This chain links TRBV7-8 with TRBJ2-7, with TRBD1 matching over 10 bases. Germline V gene lookup returns CDR1 SGHVS and CDR2 FQNEAQ. The CDR3 consists of 13 residues. V was pared by 5 bases and J by 10 bases, with 8 bases of the junction left unmatched. CDR3 protein: CASSARDRGFQYF. CDR3 DNA: TGTGCCAGCAGCGCCCGGGACAGGGGTTTTCAGTACTTC.

CDR3 loop: CASSPVQDYEQYF. The CDR3 DNA is TGTGCCAGCAGCCCCGTACAGGATTACGAGCAGTACTTC. The gene calls are TRBV7-8 and TRBJ2-7; D may be TRBD1 (5 bases). The CDR3 is 13 amino acids. V was shortened by 5 bases and J by 4 bases, with 12 bases between the two germline ends. Germline CDR1 reads SGHVS; CDR2 reads FQNEAQ.

This clonotype was observed a single time. V gene TRBV11-2 combines with J gene TRBJ2-3; 10 bases fit TRBD2. V lost 6 bases, J lost 0 bases, and 12 bases stayed unmatched. The germline V gene has CDR1 SGHAT and CDR2 FQNNGV. There are 18 residues in the CDR3. CDR3 in amino acids: CASSLGRGAGGSTDTQYF. The CDR3 nucleotides are TGTGCCAGCAGTCTAGGCCGGGGAGCGGGAGGGAGCACAGATACGCAGTATTTT.

The CDR3 protein is CASSQVHNNSPLHF. The CDR3 region has the DNA TGTGCCAGCAGCCAAGTACACAATAATTCACCCCTCCACTTT. The V call is TRBV9, the J call TRBJ1-6; D is ambiguous. The CDR3 loop spans 14 amino acids. The germline gives CDR1 SGDLS, CDR2 YYNGEE. V was clipped by 4 bases and J by 5 bases, with 10 bases between them. The full variable domain, completed using reference TRBV9 and TRBJ1-6, is DSGVTQTPKHLITATGQRVTLRCSPRSGDLSVYWYQQSLDQGLQFLIQYYNGEERAKGNILERFSAQQFPDLHSELNLSSLELGDSALYFCASSQVHNNSPLHFGNGTRLTVT.

Only a few counts were recorded for this clonotype. V usage is TRBV10-2 and J usage is TRBJ1-2; D is ambiguous. V lost 0 bases to trimming and J lost 5 bases, with 10 bases between them. The CDR3 spans 14 residues. Germline CDR1 WSHSY, CDR2 SAAADI. CDR3 in DNA: TGCGCCAGCAGTGAGTCTCAGCAGGTATATGGCTACACCTTC. Its protein is CASSESQQVYGYTF.